Listed here are 27 T cell receptor beta chains from one sample, sequenced in a study of cytomegalovirus exposure and HLA in healthy donors. Amplification used 60 Vbeta primers and 13 Jbeta primers. Some clones are missing from TCRdb's copy, which holds only in-frame ones; the method was immunoSEQ multiplex PCR. The sample includes about 40,000 clones, 82% of them seen just once. Sequenced input: PBMCs. The receptors were sampled from a woman younger than 30 in good health and CMV-seropositive.

The chain uses TRBV2 and TRBJ2-7, with TRBD2 matching 7 bases. Trimming at V came to 6 bases and at J to 1 base, leaving 0 bases not matched to a gene. From germline, CDR1 is SNHLY and CDR2 FYNNEI. The CDR3 runs 12 residues. The CDR3 DNA is TGTGCCAGCAGGGGGGGGTCCTACGAGCAGTACTTC. Protein sequence: CASRGGSYEQYF.

This chain links TRBV2 with TRBJ2-4; the D gene is possibly TRBD1 (6 bases). The germline gives CDR1 SNHLY, CDR2 FYNNEI. V shed 6 bases and J shed 8 bases, with 11 bases lying between them. The CDR3 spans 12 residues. In nucleotides, the CDR3 is TGTGCCAGCAGAGACAGGTTGCACATTCAGTACTTC. This gives the protein CASRDRLHIQYF.

The chain is built from TRBV5-1 and TRBJ2-5, with a tentative D call TRBD2 (6 bases). V was cut by 1 base and J by 12 bases, with 19 bases left in between. Germline loops: CDR1 SGHRS, CDR2 YFSETQ. The CDR3 is made up of 14 amino acids. The CDR3 DNA sequence: TGCGCCAGCAGCTTGCAGGTGCCCACGGGCGGGGAGTACTTC. Translating gives CASSLQVPTGGEYF.

This chain links TRBV12-1 with TRBJ2-7; the D call in the table, TRBD1, was not verified against the DNA. TRBV12-1 is noted as a pseudogene. The CDR3 is 17 amino acids. CDR3 DNA sequence: TGTGCCAGCAGCTTTGATGAGAGTAGGACAGGGCCATACGAGCAGTACTTC. Amino acid sequence: CASSFDESRTGPYEQYF.

This clone was counted a single time. The chain couples TRBV30 to TRBJ2-7; 12 bases fit TRBD2. CDR1 is GTSNPN and CDR2 is SVGIG in the germline V gene (reference sequence). This CDR3 spans 14 amino acids. The V and J ends lost 3 bases and 2 bases, in that order; junction bases with no gene match: 2. The CDR3 spells CAWRGLAGPYEQYF. CDR3 nucleotide sequence: TGTGCCTGGAGGGGACTAGCGGGCCCCTACGAGCAGTACTTC.

The genes are TRBV7-2 and TRBJ2-7; the match to TRBD1 covers 10 bases. Germline V CDR1 and CDR2: SGHTA, FQGNSA. V was pared by 1 base and J by 5 bases, with 5 bases of the junction left unmatched. This CDR3 contains 15 residues. As DNA, the CDR3 is TGTGCCAGCAGCTTAGTTGGGACAGGGGCCAACGAGCAGTACTTC. Protein sequence: CASSLVGTGANEQYF.

This clone was counted between two and nine times. The chain has TRBV30 and TRBJ2-7; 7 nucleotides agree with TRBD2. From germline, CDR1 is GTSNPN and CDR2 SVGIG (reference sequence). The CDR3 sequence is 13 residues long. Losses at the gene ends were 8 bases for V and 2 bases for J; bases not matched to a gene: 9. Here the CDR3 DNA reads TGTGCCGGACTGATAGCGGGCCCCTACGAGCAGTACTTC. This sequence encodes CAGLIAGPYEQYF.

Regarding this clone: Other nucleotide sequences from this sample produce the same CDR3. J is TRBJ2-2 and V is TRBV9; weak D call: TRBD2 (5 bases). The CDR3 consists of 15 residues. Germline-derived CDR1 and CDR2 are SGDLS and YYNGEE. Between the trimmed V and J ends, which lost 0 bases and 5 bases, there was a span of 11 bases. CDR3 protein: CASSVVAGGTGELFF. For the CDR3, the DNA is TGTGCCAGCAGCGTAGTTGCGGGTGGTACCGGGGAGCTGTTTTTT.

CDR3 amino acids: CASSEFKGGSPLHF. The CDR3 bases are TGTGCCAGCAGTGAATTCAAGGGAGGATCACCCCTCCACTTT. The chain employs TRBV25-1 and TRBJ1-6; D call uncertain. The V gene's germline CDR1 is MGHDK and CDR2 SYGVNS. Trimming pared 1 base from V and 10 bases from J, leaving 11 bases between. This CDR3 spans 14 amino acids.

J is TRBJ2-7 and V is TRBV6-5; maybe TRBD2 (5 bases). Germline loops: CDR1 MNHEY, CDR2 SVGAGI. The V and J ends lost 5 bases and 3 bases respectively, with 11 bases between them. The CDR3 runs 13 residues. The CDR3 protein is CASSPSNYYEQYF. The CDR3 DNA is TGTGCCAGCAGTCCTAGCAACTACTACGAGCAGTACTTC.

The CDR3 DNA reads TGCAGCGTTCGACTCCTCAACACCGGGGAGCTGTTTTTT. It encodes CSVRLLNTGELFF. The chain couples TRBV29-1 to TRBJ2-2; D unresolved. This CDR3 region has 13 residues. Trimming removed 5 bases from V and 2 bases from J, with 9 bases in between. Germline V gene sequence: CDR1 SQVTM, CDR2 ANQGSEA.

In nucleotides, the CDR3 is TGTGCCAGCAGTGACCCGGAGGGAGGGAGCACCGGGGAGCTGTTTTTT. This encodes CASSDPEGGSTGELFF. This chain connects TRBV25-1 to TRBJ2-2, with 7 bases fitting TRBD2. The germline V gene encodes CDR1 MGHDK and CDR2 SYGVNS. V gave up 3 bases and J gave up 4 bases; unmatched junction bases: 8. This CDR3 is 16 amino acids long. The entire variable domain, with the rest obtained from reference TRBV25-1 and TRBJ2-2, is as follows: EADIYQTPRYLVIGTGKKITLECSQTMGHDKMYWYQQDPGMELHLIHYSYGVNSTEKGDLSSESTVSRIRTEHFPLTLESARPSHTSQYLCASSDPEGGSTGELFFGEGSRLTVL.

This chain joins TRBV18 and TRBJ1-2, with 9 positions matching TRBD1. The germline V gene encodes CDR1 KGHSH and CDR2 LQKENI. The junction had 5 bases not matched to a gene; V was cut back by 2 bases and J by 7 bases. The CDR3 runs to 14 residues. This CDR3 is CASSPGTGPSGYTF. CDR3 DNA: TGTGCCAGCTCACCAGGGACAGGGCCTAGTGGCTACACCTTC.

CDR3: CAWSKVEGTENTGELFF. In DNA form, the CDR3 reads TGTGCCTGGAGTAAAGTAGAAGGGACAGAGAACACCGGGGAGCTGTTTTTT. The V and J genes are TRBV30 and TRBJ2-2, with TRBD1 matching 7 bases. The length of the CDR3 is 17 residues. Losses at the gene ends were 2 bases for V and 1 base for J; bases not matched to a gene: 10. Germline CDR1 and CDR2: GTSNPN and SVGIG (reference sequence).

The chain couples TRBV5-5 to TRBJ2-5; perhaps TRBD2 as D (7 bases). The CDR3 runs to 15 residues. Trimming stripped 2 bases from V and 4 bases from J, with 15 bases between. Germline CDR1 is SGHKS and CDR2 is YYEKEE (reference sequence). The CDR3 reads CASSLPPGGRETQYF. The CDR3 DNA reads TGTGCCAGCAGCTTACCTCCGGGGGGCAGAGAGACCCAGTACTTC.

The rearrangement joins TRBV4-2 to TRBJ2-5; D remains ambiguous. CDR1 is LGHNA and CDR2 is YNFKEQ in the germline V gene. This CDR3 region has 12 residues. Trimming removed 5 bases from V and 5 bases from J, with 9 bases in between. CDR3 protein: CASSFSVETQYF. The CDR3 DNA sequence: TGTGCCAGCAGCTTTAGTGTGGAGACCCAGTACTTC.

This clone came up once. The V call is TRBV7-3, the J call TRBJ2-7; 13 bases line up with TRBD2. After removal of 2 bases from V and 2 bases from J, the junction contained 3 bases not matched to a gene. CDR1 is SGHTA and CDR2 is FQGTGA in the germline V gene. The CDR3 length is 16 residues. For the CDR3, the DNA is TGTGCCAGCAGCTTAGGGGGGACTAGCGGGGCCTACGAGCAGTACTTC. Translated: CASSLGGTSGAYEQYF.

The CDR3 region has the DNA TGTGCCTGGAGTGTAGGAGTGGGGGGGGCGACAGATACGCAGTATTTT. Translated: CAWSVGVGGATDTQYF. V is TRBV30 and J is TRBJ2-3; tentative D call: TRBD2 (7 bases). The germline V gene has CDR1 GTSNPN and CDR2 SVGIG (reference sequence). The ends were cut back, 0 bases at V and 3 bases at J, with 16 bases in the middle. This CDR3 contains 16 residues.

V is TRBV4-2 and J is TRBJ2-7, with 9 positions matching TRBD2. Germline CDR1 and CDR2: LGHNA and YNFKEQ. The CDR3 is 16 amino acids. V lost 1 base, J lost 6 bases, and 10 bases stayed unmatched. Written as DNA, the CDR3 is TGTGCCAGCAGCCAAGTTTCTGGGACTAGCTCTTTCGAGCAGTACTTC. This sequence encodes CASSQVSGTSSFEQYF.

The chain uses TRBV19 and TRBJ1-2, with D hard to call. This CDR3 is built from 12 residues. Trimming took 10 bases from V and 4 from J, leaving 13 bases between them. In germline, CDR1 is LNHDA, CDR2 SQIVND (reference sequence). CDR3 sequence (DNA): TGTGCCATCTCGACTGCGCCCTATGGCTACACCTTC. Translating it yields CAISTAPYGYTF.

This clone appeared once. The gene calls are TRBV5-1 and TRBJ2-7, with 7 bases identical to TRBD2. This CDR3 has 16 residues. Per germline, CDR1 SGHRS and CDR2 YFSETQ. The ends lost 3 bases at V and 2 bases at J; junction bases unmatched: 11. CDR3 region: CASSSPSSGGAYEQYF. The CDR3 coding sequence is TGCGCCAGCAGCTCCCCGAGCTCGGGAGGCGCCTACGAGCAGTACTTC.

V usage is TRBV19 and J usage is TRBJ1-5; no clear D. Per the germline V gene, CDR1 is LNHDA and CDR2 is SQIVND (reference sequence). The CDR3 spans 14 residues. Between the trimmed V and J ends, which lost 3 bases and 9 bases, there was a span of 15 bases. The CDR3: CASSISQVRGPQHF. CDR3 DNA sequence: TGTGCCAGTAGTATTTCCCAGGTTCGGGGGCCCCAGCATTTT.

The count of this clone is one. The chain couples TRBV7-3 to TRBJ2-7; 11 bases match TRBD2. There are 15 residues in the CDR3. V dropped 5 bases and J dropped 2; count of bases not matched to a gene: 5. In germline, CDR1 is SGHTA, CDR2 FQGTGA. CDR3 amino acids: CASSPTSGGPYEQYF. In DNA form, the CDR3 reads TGTGCCAGCAGCCCAACTAGCGGGGGTCCCTACGAGCAGTACTTC.

V usage is TRBV4-1 and J usage is TRBJ1-2; TRBD1 agrees at 8 bases. Germline CDR1 reads MGHRA; CDR2 reads YSYEKL. V lost 0 bases and J lost 0; bases outside the gene matches: 6. There are 17 residues in the CDR3. DNA of the CDR3: TGCGCCAGCAGCCAAGAACATCGGGACAGGACTAACTATGGCTACACCTTC. It codes for CASSQEHRDRTNYGYTF.

This clone is labeled medium-sized. The chain uses TRBV7-9 and TRBJ2-1; 12 bases are a match to TRBD2. Germline CDR1 SEHNR, CDR2 FQNEAQ (reference sequence). CDR3 length: 18 amino acids. The trim removed 4 bases at V and 8 bases at J, leaving 15 bases unmatched. The chain's CDR3 is CASSSKRLAGDRKDEQFF. The CDR3 nucleotides are TGTGCCAGCAGCTCTAAAAGACTAGCGGGGGACCGTAAGGATGAGCAGTTCTTC.

This chain joins TRBV5-1 and TRBJ2-3; TRBD1 matches at 9 bases. The germline CDR1 and CDR2 sequences are SGHRS and YFSETQ. The CDR3 contains 17 residues. Unmatched junction bases numbered 11, after V lost 4 bases and J lost 2 bases. DNA of the CDR3: TGCGCCAGCAGCACTAACCGACAGGGGGGCGACACAGATACGCAGTATTTT. Amino acids: CASSTNRQGGDTDTQYF. Complete variable domain (other parts from reference TRBV5-1 and TRBJ2-3): KAGVTQTPRYLIKTRGQQVTLSCSPISGHRSVSWYQQTPGQGLQFLFEYFSETQRNKGNFPGRFSGRQFSNSRSEMNVSTLELGDSALYLCASSTNRQGGDTDTQYFGPGTRLTVL.

In regard to this clone: Different DNA sequences within this sample yield the same CDR3. CDR3 in DNA: TGTGCCAGCAGCTTGCGGCGAATCCCTTTAGTGGGAGAGAGATCCTACGAGCAGTACTTC. This translates into CASSLRRIPLVGERSYEQYF. The V call is TRBV7-8, the J call TRBJ2-7; perhaps TRBD2 as D (5 bases). Germline V CDR1 and CDR2: SGHVS, FQNEAQ. The CDR3 loop spans 20 amino acids. Trimming took off 3 bases at V and 1 base at J, with 28 bases between the two ends.